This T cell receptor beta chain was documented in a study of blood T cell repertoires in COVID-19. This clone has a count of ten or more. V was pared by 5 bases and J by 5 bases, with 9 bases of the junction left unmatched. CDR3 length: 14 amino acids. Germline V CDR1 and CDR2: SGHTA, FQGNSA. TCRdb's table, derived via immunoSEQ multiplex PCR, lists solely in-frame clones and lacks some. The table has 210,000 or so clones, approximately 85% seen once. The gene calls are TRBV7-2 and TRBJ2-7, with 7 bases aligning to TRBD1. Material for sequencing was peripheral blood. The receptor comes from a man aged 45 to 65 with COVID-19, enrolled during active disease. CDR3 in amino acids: CASSTATGNDEQYF. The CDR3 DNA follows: TGTGCCAGCAGCACCGCGACAGGGAACGACGAGCAGTACTTC.